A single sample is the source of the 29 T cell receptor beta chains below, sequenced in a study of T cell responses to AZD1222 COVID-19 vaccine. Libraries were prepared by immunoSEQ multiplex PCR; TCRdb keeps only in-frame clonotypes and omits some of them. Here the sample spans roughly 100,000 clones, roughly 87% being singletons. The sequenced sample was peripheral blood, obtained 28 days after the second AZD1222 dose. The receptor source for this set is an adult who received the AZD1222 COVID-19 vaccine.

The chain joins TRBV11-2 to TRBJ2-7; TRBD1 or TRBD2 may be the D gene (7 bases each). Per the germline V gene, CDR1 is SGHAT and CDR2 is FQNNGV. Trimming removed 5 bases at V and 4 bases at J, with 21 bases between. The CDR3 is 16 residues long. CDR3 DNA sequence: TGTGCCAGCAGCCCCCGCCGGGCAGGGGGGGAATACGAGCAGTACTTC. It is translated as CASSPRRAGGEYEQYF.

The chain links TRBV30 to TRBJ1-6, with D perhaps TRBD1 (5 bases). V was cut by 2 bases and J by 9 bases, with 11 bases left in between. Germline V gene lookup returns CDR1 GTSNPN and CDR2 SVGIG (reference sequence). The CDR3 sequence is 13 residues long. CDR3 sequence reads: CAWSMGGGSPLHF. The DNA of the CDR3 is TGTGCCTGGAGTATGGGTGGGGGTTCACCCCTCCACTTT.

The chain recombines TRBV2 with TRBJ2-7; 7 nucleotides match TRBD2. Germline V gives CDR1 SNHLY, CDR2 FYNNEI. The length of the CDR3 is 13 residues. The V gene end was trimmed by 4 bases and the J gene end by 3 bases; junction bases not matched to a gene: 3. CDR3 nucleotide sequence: TGTGCCAGCAGTGTGGCTAGCGGCTACGAGCAGTACTTC. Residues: CASSVASGYEQYF.

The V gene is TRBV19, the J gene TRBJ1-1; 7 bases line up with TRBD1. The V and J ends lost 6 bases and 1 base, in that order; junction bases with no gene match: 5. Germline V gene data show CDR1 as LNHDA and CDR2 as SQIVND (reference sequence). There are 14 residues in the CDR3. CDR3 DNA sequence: TGTGCCAGTAGAGACAGGGCCCCGAACACTGAAGCTTTCTTT. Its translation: CASRDRAPNTEAFF.

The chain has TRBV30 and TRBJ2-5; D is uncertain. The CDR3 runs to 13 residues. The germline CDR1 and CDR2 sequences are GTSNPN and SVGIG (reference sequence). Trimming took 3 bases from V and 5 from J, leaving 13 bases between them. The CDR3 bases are TGTGCCTGGAGCTTAGGGCTCGGGGAGACCCAGTACTTC. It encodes CAWSLGLGETQYF.

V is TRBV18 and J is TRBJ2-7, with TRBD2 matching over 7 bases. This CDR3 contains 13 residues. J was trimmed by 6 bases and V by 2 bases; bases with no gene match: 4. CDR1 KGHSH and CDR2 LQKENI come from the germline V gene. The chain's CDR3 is CASSPGAGVEQYF. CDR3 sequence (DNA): TGTGCCAGCTCACCAGGGGCGGGGGTCGAGCAGTACTTC.

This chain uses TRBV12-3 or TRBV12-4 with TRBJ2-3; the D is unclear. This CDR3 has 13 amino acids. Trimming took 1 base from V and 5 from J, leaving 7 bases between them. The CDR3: CASSLGFEDTQYF. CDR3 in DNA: TGTGCCAGCAGTTTAGGATTCGAAGATACGCAGTATTTT.

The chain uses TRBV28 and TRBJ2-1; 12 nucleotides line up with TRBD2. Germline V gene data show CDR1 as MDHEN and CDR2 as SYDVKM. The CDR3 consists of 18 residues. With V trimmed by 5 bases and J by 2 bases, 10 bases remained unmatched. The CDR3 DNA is TGTGCCAGCAGTGGCCCCGTACTAGCGGGAGGAGCCTACAATGAGCAGTTCTTC. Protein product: CASSGPVLAGGAYNEQFF.

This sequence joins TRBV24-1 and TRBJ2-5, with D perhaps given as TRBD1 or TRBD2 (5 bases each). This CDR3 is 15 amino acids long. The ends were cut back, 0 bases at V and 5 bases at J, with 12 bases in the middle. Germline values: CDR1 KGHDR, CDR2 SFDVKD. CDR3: CATSDLKGEGETQYF. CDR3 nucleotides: TGTGCCACCAGTGATTTGAAAGGCGAGGGGGAGACCCAGTACTTC.

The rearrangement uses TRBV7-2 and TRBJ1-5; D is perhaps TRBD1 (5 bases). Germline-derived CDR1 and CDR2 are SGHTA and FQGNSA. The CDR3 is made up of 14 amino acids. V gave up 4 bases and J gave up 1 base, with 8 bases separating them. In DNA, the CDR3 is TGTGCCAGCAGCTACGGGGGGAGCAATCAGCCCCAGCATTTT. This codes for CASSYGGSNQPQHF.

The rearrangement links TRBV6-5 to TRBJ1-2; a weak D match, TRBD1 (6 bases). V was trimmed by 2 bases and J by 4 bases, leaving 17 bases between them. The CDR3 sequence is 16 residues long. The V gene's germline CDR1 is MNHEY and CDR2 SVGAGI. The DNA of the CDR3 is TGTGCCAGCAGTTACGCGAAGGGGGGACAAAGCTATGGCTACACCTTC. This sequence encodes CASSYAKGGQSYGYTF.

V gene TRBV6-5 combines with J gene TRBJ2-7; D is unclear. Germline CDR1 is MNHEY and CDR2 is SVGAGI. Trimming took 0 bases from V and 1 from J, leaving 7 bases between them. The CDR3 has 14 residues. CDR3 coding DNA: TGTGCCAGCAGTTACTCAAGCAGGTCCTACGAGCAGTACTTC. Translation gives CASSYSSRSYEQYF.

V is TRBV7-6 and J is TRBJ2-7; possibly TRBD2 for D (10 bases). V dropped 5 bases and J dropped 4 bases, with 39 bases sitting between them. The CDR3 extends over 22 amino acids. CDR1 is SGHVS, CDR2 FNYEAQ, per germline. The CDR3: CASSAGQGQGLASHSGAYEQYF. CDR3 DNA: TGTGCCAGCAGCGCGGGACAGGGCCAGGGACTAGCGTCTCATAGTGGGGCGTACGAGCAGTACTTC. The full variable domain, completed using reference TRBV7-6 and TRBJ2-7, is GAGVSQSPRYKVTKRGQDVALRCDPISGHVSLYWYRQALGQGPEFLTYFNYEAQQDKSGLPNDRFSAERPEGSISTLTIQRTEQRDSAMYRCASSAGQGQGLASHSGAYEQYFGPGTRLTVT.

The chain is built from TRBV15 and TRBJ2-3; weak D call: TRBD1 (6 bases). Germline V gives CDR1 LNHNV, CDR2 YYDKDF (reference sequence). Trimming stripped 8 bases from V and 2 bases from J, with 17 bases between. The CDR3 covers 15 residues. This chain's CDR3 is CATGKGVLSTDTQYF. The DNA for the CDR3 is TGTGCCACCGGGAAGGGGGTTTTATCCACAGATACGCAGTATTTT. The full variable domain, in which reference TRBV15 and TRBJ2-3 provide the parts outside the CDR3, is DAMVIQNPRYQVTQFGKPVTLSCSQTLNHNVMYWYQQKSSQAPKLLFHYYDKDFNNEADTPDNFQSRRPNTSFCFLDIRSPGLGDTAMYLCATGKGVLSTDTQYFGPGTRLTVL.

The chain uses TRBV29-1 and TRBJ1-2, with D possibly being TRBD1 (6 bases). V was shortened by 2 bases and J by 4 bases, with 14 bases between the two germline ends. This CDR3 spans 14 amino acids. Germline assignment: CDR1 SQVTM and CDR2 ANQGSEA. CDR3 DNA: TGCAGCGTTGAACCAACAGGGTCCCTCTATGGCTACACCTTC. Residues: CSVEPTGSLYGYTF.

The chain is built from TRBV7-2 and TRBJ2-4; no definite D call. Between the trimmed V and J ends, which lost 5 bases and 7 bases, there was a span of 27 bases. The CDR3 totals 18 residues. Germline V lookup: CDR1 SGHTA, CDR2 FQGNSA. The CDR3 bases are TGTGCCAGCAGCGCCTGGTCAGGAACGGCTCTTTATACGAACATTCAGTACTTC. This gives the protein CASSAWSGTALYTNIQYF.

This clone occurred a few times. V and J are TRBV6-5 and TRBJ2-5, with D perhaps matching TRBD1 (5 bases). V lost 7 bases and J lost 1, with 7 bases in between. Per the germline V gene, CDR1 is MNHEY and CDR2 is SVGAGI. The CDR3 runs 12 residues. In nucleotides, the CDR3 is TGTGCCAGCACTGGGGCCCAAGAGACCCAGTACTTC. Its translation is CASTGAQETQYF.

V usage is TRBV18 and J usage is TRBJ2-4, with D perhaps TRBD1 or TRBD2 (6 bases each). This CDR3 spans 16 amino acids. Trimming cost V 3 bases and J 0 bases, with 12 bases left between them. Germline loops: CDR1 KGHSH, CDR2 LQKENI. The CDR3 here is CASSPQGGGAKNIQYF. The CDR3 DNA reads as TGTGCCAGCTCACCCCAAGGGGGAGGAGCCAAAAACATTCAGTACTTC.

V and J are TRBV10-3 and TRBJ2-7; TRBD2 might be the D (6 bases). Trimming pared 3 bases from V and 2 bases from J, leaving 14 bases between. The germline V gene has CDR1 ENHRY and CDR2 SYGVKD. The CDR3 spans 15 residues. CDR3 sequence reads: CAISETGVGTYEQYF. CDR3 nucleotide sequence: TGTGCCATCAGTGAAACGGGAGTGGGGACCTACGAGCAGTACTTC.

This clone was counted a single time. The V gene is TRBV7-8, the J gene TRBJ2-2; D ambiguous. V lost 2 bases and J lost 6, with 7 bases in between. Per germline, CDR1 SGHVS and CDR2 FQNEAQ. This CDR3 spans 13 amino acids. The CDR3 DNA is TGTGCCAGCAGCTTATGGGTGGCCGGGGAGCTGTTTTTT. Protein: CASSLWVAGELFF.

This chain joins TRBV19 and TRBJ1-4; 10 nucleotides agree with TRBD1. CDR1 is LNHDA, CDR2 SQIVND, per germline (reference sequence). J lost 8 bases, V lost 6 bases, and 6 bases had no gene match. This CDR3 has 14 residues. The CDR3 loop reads CASSPTGGREKLFF. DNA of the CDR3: TGTGCCAGTAGCCCGACAGGGGGCAGGGAAAAACTGTTTTTT.

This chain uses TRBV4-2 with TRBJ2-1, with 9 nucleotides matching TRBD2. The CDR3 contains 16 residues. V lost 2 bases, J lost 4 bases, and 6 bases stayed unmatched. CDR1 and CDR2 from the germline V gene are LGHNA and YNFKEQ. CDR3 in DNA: TGTGCCAGCAGCCAAAATGTGCGGGAGGGGTACAATGAGCAGTTCTTC. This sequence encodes CASSQNVREGYNEQFF.

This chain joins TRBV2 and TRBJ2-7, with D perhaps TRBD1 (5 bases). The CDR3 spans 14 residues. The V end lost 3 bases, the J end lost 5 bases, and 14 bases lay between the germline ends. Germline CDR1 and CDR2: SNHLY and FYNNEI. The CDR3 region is CASSEGWQGDEQYF. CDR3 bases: TGTGCCAGCAGTGAGGGATGGCAGGGCGACGAGCAGTACTTC.

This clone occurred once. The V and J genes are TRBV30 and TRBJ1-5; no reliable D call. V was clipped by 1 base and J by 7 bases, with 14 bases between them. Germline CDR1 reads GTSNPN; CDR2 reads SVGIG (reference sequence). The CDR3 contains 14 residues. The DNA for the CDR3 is TGTGCCTGGAGTGGCGGGGAGAGGATCCAGCCCCAGCATTTT. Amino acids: CAWSGGERIQPQHF.

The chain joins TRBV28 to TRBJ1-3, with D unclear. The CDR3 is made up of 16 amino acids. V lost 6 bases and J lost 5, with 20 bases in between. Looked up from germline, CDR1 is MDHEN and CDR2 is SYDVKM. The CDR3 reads CASSFTLYLSRNTIYF. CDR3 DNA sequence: TGTGCCAGCAGCTTCACCCTCTACTTGAGTAGAAACACCATATATTTT.

The CDR3 nucleotides read TGTGCCAGCAGCTTAACCCCGCAAAACACTGAAGCTTTCTTT. Amino acid sequence: CASSLTPQNTEAFF. This chain joins TRBV7-3 and TRBJ1-1; D not resolved. V dropped 0 bases and J dropped 2 bases, with 7 bases sitting between them. The CDR3 is 14 residues long. Germline-derived CDR1 and CDR2 are SGHTA and FQGTGA.

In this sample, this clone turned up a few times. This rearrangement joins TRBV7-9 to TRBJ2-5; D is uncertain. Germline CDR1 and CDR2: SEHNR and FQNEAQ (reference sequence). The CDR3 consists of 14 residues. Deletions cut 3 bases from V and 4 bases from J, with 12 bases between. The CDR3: CASSFGPKPETQYF. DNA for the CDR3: TGTGCCAGCAGCTTCGGACCCAAACCAGAGACCCAGTACTTC.

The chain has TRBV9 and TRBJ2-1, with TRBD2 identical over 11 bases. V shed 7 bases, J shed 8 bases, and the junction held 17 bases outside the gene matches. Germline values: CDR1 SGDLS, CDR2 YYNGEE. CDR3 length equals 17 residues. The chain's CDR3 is CASGSTPYTSGGDEQFF. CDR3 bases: TGTGCCAGCGGATCCACACCGTATACTAGCGGGGGAGATGAGCAGTTCTTC. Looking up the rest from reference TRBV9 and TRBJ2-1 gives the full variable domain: DSGVTQTPKHLITATGQRVTLRCSPRSGDLSVYWYQQSLDQGLQFLIQYYNGEERAKGNILERFSAQQFPDLHSELNLSSLELGDSALYFCASGSTPYTSGGDEQFFGPGTRLTVL.

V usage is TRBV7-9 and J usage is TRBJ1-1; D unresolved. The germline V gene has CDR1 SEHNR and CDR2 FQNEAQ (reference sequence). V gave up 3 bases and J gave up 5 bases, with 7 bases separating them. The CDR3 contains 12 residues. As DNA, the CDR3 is TGTGCCAGCAGCTTTTCCGGGACTGAAGCTTTCTTT. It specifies CASSFSGTEAFF.